Listed below are T cell receptor beta chains from one sample, sequenced in a study of T cell responses to AZD1222 COVID-19 vaccine. Clones were sequenced by immunoSEQ multiplex PCR, and TCRdb holds only the in-frame ones, with some missing. The sample lists about 150,000 clones; roughly 91% were seen once. The sample in question was peripheral blood, obtained on day 0 of AZD1222 vaccination. The receptors come from an adult in good health. Both conserved end residues are part of each CDR3. Each record gives: D gene, V gene, clone size, J gene, CDR3 protein. D genes are given only for firm matches. Size is stated for part of the rows, as once, few or many counts, or as a class when the clone is expanded.

d_gene: -; v_gene: TRBV3-1/TRBV3-2; abundance: -; j_gene: TRBJ2-1; CDR3aa: CASSERLGYVQFF
d_gene: -; v_gene: TRBV7-8; abundance: -; j_gene: TRBJ1-5; CDR3aa: CASSTIMAGGNQPQHF
d_gene: -; v_gene: TRBV3-1/TRBV3-2; abundance: -; j_gene: TRBJ2-3; CDR3aa: CASSPGQQPVTDTQYF
d_gene: -; v_gene: TRBV19; abundance: -; j_gene: TRBJ2-1; CDR3aa: CASSIQGSDEQFF
d_gene: -; v_gene: TRBV3-1/TRBV3-2; abundance: -; j_gene: TRBJ2-1; CDR3aa: CASSQERGNYNEQFF
d_gene: -; v_gene: TRBV2; abundance: -; j_gene: TRBJ2-1; CDR3aa: CASSETTTGSYNEQFF
d_gene: TRBD1; v_gene: TRBV10-3; abundance: -; j_gene: TRBJ2-7; CDR3aa: CAISVTGTGAYEQYF
d_gene: -; v_gene: TRBV11-1; abundance: -; j_gene: TRBJ1-1; CDR3aa: CASSLRNTEAFF
d_gene: -; v_gene: TRBV6-1; abundance: medium-sized; j_gene: TRBJ1-1; CDR3aa: CASSEANRGEAFF
d_gene: -; v_gene: TRBV2; abundance: -; j_gene: TRBJ2-3; CDR3aa: CASGGENSGLDTQYF
d_gene: -; v_gene: TRBV11-2; abundance: -; j_gene: TRBJ1-2; CDR3aa: CASSPSPGGYGYTF
d_gene: TRBD2; v_gene: TRBV7-2; abundance: -; j_gene: TRBJ2-7; CDR3aa: CASSFLAGGLYEQYF
d_gene: -; v_gene: TRBV2; abundance: -; j_gene: TRBJ1-1; CDR3aa: CASSVLTTNTEAFF
d_gene: -; v_gene: TRBV10-3; abundance: -; j_gene: TRBJ1-3; CDR3aa: CAITGLLSGNTIYF
d_gene: -; v_gene: TRBV27; abundance: -; j_gene: TRBJ1-5; CDR3aa: CASSQASNQPQHF
d_gene: -; v_gene: TRBV5-8; abundance: -; j_gene: TRBJ1-2; CDR3aa: CASSLTGHYGYTF